Below are 13 T cell receptor beta chains sequenced from a single sample in a study of early T cells in non-severe SARS-CoV-2 infection. TCRdb passed the 5' RACE reads through MiXCR, listing each CDR3 protein once. The data contain nearly 110,000 distinct CDR3 sequences, approximately 10% of them seen just once; the ten biggest clones take up 6.5% to 8%. The sample comprised whole blood. These receptors were taken from an adult who was a healthcare worker with PCR-confirmed SARS-CoV-2 infection or an uninfected control (not recorded which).

V gene TRBV2 combines with J gene TRBJ2-1; 7 nucleotides agree with TRBD2. V lost 6 bases, J lost 3 bases, and 8 bases stayed unmatched. CDR3 size: 15 residues. The germline gives CDR1 SNHLY, CDR2 FYNNEI. The CDR3 nucleotides are TGTGCCAGCAGGATCAGGACTAGAAACTACAATGAGCAGTTCTTC. This codes for CASRIRTRNYNEQFF.

This clonotype was recorded a few times. This sequence joins TRBV7-8 and TRBJ1-1, with D maybe TRBD1 (5 bases). Trimming took off 5 bases at V and 4 bases at J, with 14 bases between the two ends. The CDR3 runs 14 residues. Germline values: CDR1 SGHVS, CDR2 FQNEAQ. The CDR3 protein is CASSNSRVPTEAFF. The CDR3 nucleotides are TGTGCCAGCAGCAACTCCAGGGTCCCCACTGAAGCTTTCTTT.

This clonotype has a count of ten or more. This chain uses TRBV28 with TRBJ1-2; D gene ambiguous. The germline V gene encodes CDR1 MDHEN and CDR2 SYDVKM. Trimming pared 7 bases from V and 0 bases from J, leaving 9 bases between. This CDR3 comprises 13 residues. The DNA of the CDR3 is TGTGCCAGCACCCCGGCGGCTAACTATGGCTACACCTTC. Amino acids: CASTPAANYGYTF.

Ten or more counts support this clonotype. The chain carries TRBV5-1 and TRBJ2-2, with D possibly being TRBD2 (5 bases). This CDR3 comprises 14 residues. The V end was cut by 0 bases, the J end by 5 bases, with 8 bases between. Germline V gene lookup returns CDR1 SGHRS and CDR2 YFSETQ. The CDR3 DNA follows: TGCGCCAGCAGCTTGGCCCCGGGGACCGGGGAGCTGTTTTTT. Translation gives CASSLAPGTGELFF.

This clonotype was counted many times. The chain recombines TRBV7-9 with TRBJ1-5; possible D gene TRBD1, 5 bases. The V end lost 4 bases, the J end lost 7 bases, and 17 bases lay between the germline ends. CDR3 length equals 15 residues. Germline CDR1 SEHNR, CDR2 FQNEAQ (reference sequence). The CDR3: CASSSAQDVGQPQHF. CDR3 nucleotides: TGTGCCAGCAGCTCAGCACAGGATGTGGGACAGCCCCAGCATTTT.

Concerning this clonotype itself: This may come from a read error, since a much larger clone is one base off. The chain has TRBV6-5 and TRBJ2-2; D is perhaps TRBD2 (6 bases). Germline-derived CDR1 and CDR2 are MNHEY and SVGAGI. This CDR3 comprises 18 residues. The CDR3 sequence is CASCYSSRPSETTGELFF. The DNA for the CDR3 is TGTGCCAGCTGTTACTCGAGTCGTCCTAGCGAAACCACCGGGGAGCTGTTTTTT.

This clonotype was seen ten or more times. The gene calls are TRBV3-1 and TRBJ2-7; D unclear. The CDR3 is 13 residues long. Per germline, CDR1 LGHDT and CDR2 YNNKEL (reference sequence). V was pared by 0 bases and J by 6 bases, with 9 bases between. CDR3 bases: TGTGCCAGCAGCCAAGATCCCGCAAGCGAGCAGTACTTC. Its protein is CASSQDPASEQYF.

J is TRBJ2-7 and V is TRBV6-5; 9 bases line up with TRBD2. Germline trimming cut 7 bases from V and 1 base from J; bases unmatched to any gene: 5. The CDR3 runs to 14 residues. Per germline, CDR1 MNHEY and CDR2 SVGAGI. The CDR3 protein is CASTKSGRSYEQYF. CDR3 in DNA: TGTGCCAGCACCAAAAGCGGGAGGTCCTACGAGCAGTACTTC.

In its sample, this clonotype is medium-sized. The chain employs TRBV20-1 and TRBJ1-1; TRBD1 agrees at 8 bases. Germline V gene sequence: CDR1 DFQATT, CDR2 SNEGSKA (reference sequence). The ends lost 2 bases at V and 10 bases at J; junction bases unmatched: 12. The CDR3 has 14 residues. The CDR3 loop reads CSARIDRGVRVAFF. The CDR3 DNA reads as TGCAGTGCTAGAATCGACAGGGGCGTAAGGGTAGCTTTCTTT.

J is TRBJ2-3 and V is TRBV7-2; 8 nucleotides align to TRBD2. J lost 0 bases, V lost 5 bases, and 10 bases had no gene match. This CDR3 comprises 17 residues. Germline CDR1 reads SGHTA; CDR2 reads FQGNSA. CDR3 in amino acids: CASSDGLAGLSTDTQYF. The CDR3 region has the DNA TGTGCCAGCAGCGACGGGCTAGCGGGTCTTAGCACAGATACGCAGTATTTT.

This clonotype was picked up many times. The chain couples TRBV7-9 to TRBJ2-3; D call uncertain. Trimming took 2 bases from V and 5 from J, leaving 5 bases between them. The CDR3 length is 12 residues. Germline-derived CDR1 and CDR2 are SEHNR and FQNEAQ (reference sequence). CDR3 region: CASSLLEDTQYF. CDR3 coding DNA: TGTGCCAGCAGCTTACTAGAAGATACGCAGTATTTT. The full variable domain, rest sourced from reference TRBV7-9 and TRBJ2-3, is DTGVSQNPRHKITKRGQNVTFRCDPISEHNRLYWYRQTLGQGPEFLTYFQNEAQLEKSRLLSDRFSAERPKGSFSTLEIQRTEQGDSAMYLCASSLLEDTQYFGPGTRLTVL.

This clonotype has at least ten counts. The CDR3 DNA reads as TGTGCCAGCAGAGGACTAGCGGGAGACATTCAGTACTTC. It specifies CASRGLAGDIQYF. V and J are TRBV2 and TRBJ2-4; the match to TRBD2 covers 13 bases. The germline gives CDR1 SNHLY, CDR2 FYNNEI. There are 13 residues in the CDR3. V lost 6 bases, J lost 8 bases, and 1 base stayed unmatched.

This clonotype was seen repeatedly, ten times or more. The gene calls are TRBV10-3 and TRBJ1-1, with D possibly being TRBD1 (5 bases). Trimming removed 2 bases at V and 3 bases at J, with 10 bases between. This CDR3 contains 14 residues. Germline assignment: CDR1 ENHRY and CDR2 SYGVKD. As DNA, the CDR3 is TGTGCCATCAGTGAGATAGACAGTCACACTGAAGCTTTCTTT. As protein: CAISEIDSHTEAFF.